This passage covers 20 T cell receptor beta chains from one sample sequenced in a study of lymphopenia after photon versus proton radiotherapy. Clones were read by immunoSEQ multiplex PCR, and TCRdb kept only the in-frame ones, dropping some. The data contain tens of thousands of clones, more than 75% of them seen just once; the ten biggest clones take up about 3%. The material was peripheral blood, obtained from a patient treated with photon-based radiotherapy. The receptor set was obtained from a woman aged 70-85 years with pancreatic cancer.

The V call is TRBV5-8, the J call TRBJ2-7, with 9 bases identical to TRBD1. Trimming removed 4 bases from V and 7 bases from J; junction bases left unmatched: 15. The CDR3 contains 16 residues. In germline, CDR1 is SGHTS, CDR2 YDEGEE. The CDR3, as DNA: TGTGCCAGCAGCCCGCCCGGGACAGGGAGGTCGGCGGAGCAGTACTTC. Amino acids: CASSPPGTGRSAEQYF.

This clone was observed a handful of times. The chain is built from TRBV6-4 and TRBJ1-2; D not resolved. V shed 0 bases and J shed 9 bases, with 11 bases lying between them. Germline V CDR1 and CDR2: MRHNA, SNTAGT. This CDR3 has 13 residues. CDR3 nucleotides: TGTGCCAGCAGTGACTCACCCCAGGATAGCTACACCTTC. Its protein product is CASSDSPQDSYTF.

Only one count was recorded for this clone. One end of the junction does not line up with germline, which may come from a read error. This chain uses TRBV6-1 with TRBJ2-7; 9 bases line up with TRBD2. CDR3 size: 15 residues. Per germline, CDR1 MNHNS and CDR2 SASEGT. The CDR3 region has the DNA TGTGCCAGCAGGGAAGTAGCGGGTAGCGGGGGCGAGCAGTACTTC. Translated: CASREVAGSGGEQYF.

This chain connects TRBV19 to TRBJ2-1; 7 bases map to TRBD1. Germline-derived CDR1 and CDR2 are LNHDA and SQIVND (reference sequence). CDR3 length equals 12 residues. V lost 8 bases, J lost 9 bases, and 7 bases stayed unmatched. The CDR3 sequence: CASGRGGSEQFF. In DNA form, the CDR3 reads TGTGCCAGTGGACGAGGGGGCAGTGAGCAGTTCTTC.

This sequence joins TRBV5-1 and TRBJ2-6; D is perhaps TRBD1 (6 bases). Per germline, CDR1 SGHRS and CDR2 YFSETQ. With 4 bases removed from V and 3 bases from J, the gap between germline ends came to 14 bases. This CDR3 has 16 residues. The chain's CDR3 is CASSVNPGVGANVLTF. In DNA, the CDR3 is TGCGCCAGCAGCGTAAATCCAGGGGTTGGGGCCAACGTCCTGACTTTC.

A single count supports this clone. The genes are TRBV9 and TRBJ2-3; 8 bases are shared with TRBD2. Trimming removed 7 bases from V and 1 base from J; junction bases left unmatched: 5. The CDR3 sequence is 14 residues long. CDR1 SGDLS and CDR2 YYNGEE come from the germline V gene. CDR3 residues: CASQRELGTDTQYF. In DNA form, the CDR3 reads TGTGCCAGCCAGCGGGAGTTGGGCACAGATACGCAGTATTTT.

The table lists this clone with a few counts. The chain is built from TRBV15 and TRBJ2-5; 7 nucleotides line up with TRBD1. Losses at the gene ends were 0 bases for V and 2 bases for J; bases not matched to a gene: 6. The CDR3 loop spans 16 amino acids. Germline V gives CDR1 LNHNV, CDR2 YYDKDF (reference sequence). CDR3 loop: CATSRDGTAAQETQYF. CDR3 in DNA: TGTGCCACCAGCAGAGACGGGACAGCTGCTCAAGAGACCCAGTACTTC.

V and J are TRBV7-2 and TRBJ2-1; 11 nucleotides line up with TRBD2. This CDR3 has 16 residues. V lost 2 bases and J lost 2; bases outside the gene matches: 2. Germline V gene data show CDR1 as SGHTA and CDR2 as FQGNSA. CDR3: CASSLLAGGTYNEQFF. The CDR3, as DNA: TGTGCCAGCAGCTTACTAGCGGGAGGCACCTACAATGAGCAGTTCTTC.

CDR3 amino acids: CASSLGSTLKGEQFF. The CDR3, as DNA: TGCGCCAGCAGCTTGGGCAGTACCCTAAAGGGTGAGCAGTTCTTC. This chain uses TRBV5-1 with TRBJ2-1; D is undetermined. Germline CDR1 reads SGHRS; CDR2 reads YFSETQ. The CDR3 has 15 amino acids. The V and J ends lost 0 bases and 9 bases respectively, with 16 bases between them.

This clone was picked up one time. The chain recombines TRBV30 with TRBJ1-2, with D uncertain. Deletions cut 0 bases from V and 4 bases from J, with 3 bases between. The length of the CDR3 is 11 residues. Per the germline V gene, CDR1 is GTSNPN and CDR2 is SVGIG (reference sequence). CDR3 DNA sequence: TGTGCCTGGAGTGTTGGCTATGGCTACACCTTC. Translating gives CAWSVGYGYTF.

The DNA of the CDR3 is TGTGCCAGCACAATTGGCGGGGGACAAGAGACCCAGTACTTC. It yields the protein CASTIGGGQETQYF. The V call is TRBV6-1, the J call TRBJ2-5; 7 bases line up with TRBD2. Trimming removed 7 bases from V and 2 bases from J; junction bases left unmatched: 7. CDR3 length equals 14 residues. Per the germline V gene, CDR1 is MNHNS and CDR2 is SASEGT.

The rearrangement links TRBV5-1 to TRBJ2-1, with TRBD2 identical over 8 bases. Losses at the gene ends were 0 bases for V and 7 bases for J; bases not matched to a gene: 6. In germline, CDR1 is SGHRS, CDR2 YFSETQ. CDR3 length: 15 amino acids. CDR3 amino acids: CASSLVGGRSNEQFF. The CDR3 nucleotides are TGCGCCAGCAGCTTGGTCGGCGGGAGGTCTAATGAGCAGTTCTTC. Full variable domain (missing parts from reference TRBV5-1 and TRBJ2-1): KAGVTQTPRYLIKTRGQQVTLSCSPISGHRSVSWYQQTPGQGLQFLFEYFSETQRNKGNFPGRFSGRQFSNSRSEMNVSTLELGDSALYLCASSLVGGRSNEQFFGPGTRLTVL.

The chain uses TRBV28 and TRBJ1-5, with unresolved D. The germline V gene encodes CDR1 MDHEN and CDR2 SYDVKM. V gave up 6 bases and J gave up 3 bases, with 3 bases separating them. CDR3 length equals 11 residues. The CDR3 protein is CASSTNQPQHF. The CDR3 DNA is TGTGCCAGCAGCACCAATCAGCCCCAGCATTTT.

The chain has TRBV7-3 and TRBJ2-7; 15 nucleotides line up with TRBD2. CDR3 length: 18 residues. Germline lookup yields CDR1 SGHTA and CDR2 FQGTGA. Trimming cost V 2 bases and J 3 bases; bases outside gene matches: 8. The CDR3 DNA reads TGTGCCAGCAGCTTATACGGACTAGCGGGAGGGCCCAGCTACGAGCAGTACTTC. Protein: CASSLYGLAGGPSYEQYF. The complete variable domain, with remaining parts taken from reference TRBV7-3 and TRBJ2-7, reads GAGVSQTPSNKVTEKGKYVELRCDPISGHTALYWYRQSLGQGPEFLIYFQGTGAADDSGLPNDRFFAVRPEGSVSTLKIQRTERGDSAVYLCASSLYGLAGGPSYEQYFGPGTRLTVT.

This sequence joins TRBV4-2 and TRBJ2-7, with D uncertain. This CDR3 comprises 13 residues. The V and J ends lost 0 bases and 0 bases respectively, with 3 bases between them. Germline CDR1 and CDR2: LGHNA and YNFKEQ. The CDR3 protein is CASSQEVSYEQYF. As DNA, the CDR3 is TGTGCCAGCAGCCAAGAGGTCTCCTACGAGCAGTACTTC.

The rearrangement uses TRBV27 and TRBJ2-1; D gene uncertain. This CDR3 spans 13 amino acids. Germline CDR1 and CDR2: MNHEY and SMNVEV (reference sequence). The V end lost 4 bases, the J end lost 11 bases, and 15 bases lay between the germline ends. CDR3 sequence: CASSSPDRHQQFF. The CDR3 DNA reads TGTGCCAGCAGTTCTCCGGACCGTCATCAGCAGTTCTTC.

The genes are TRBV28 and TRBJ1-5, with D unresolved. V gave up 5 bases and J gave up 5 bases, with 13 bases separating them. CDR1 is MDHEN, CDR2 SYDVKM, per germline. There are 14 residues in the CDR3. CDR3 sequence: CASSPLAGYQPQHF. The CDR3 DNA sequence: TGTGCCAGCAGTCCCCTGGCAGGTTATCAGCCCCAGCATTTT.

The chain is built from TRBV19 and TRBJ1-1; D is ambiguous. This CDR3 contains 13 residues. The V and J ends lost 4 bases and 2 bases respectively, with 8 bases between them. The germline V gene has CDR1 LNHDA and CDR2 SQIVND (reference sequence). This CDR3 reads CASSTDINTEAFF. In DNA, the CDR3 is TGTGCCAGTAGTACCGACATTAACACTGAAGCTTTCTTT.

This clone was picked up a small number of times. V is TRBV5-1 and J is TRBJ2-2, with D unclear. Trimming stripped 0 bases from V and 1 base from J, with 7 bases between. This CDR3 has 15 residues. In germline, CDR1 is SGHRS, CDR2 YFSETQ. The CDR3 DNA follows: TGCGCCAGCAGCTTGGCTATCCAGAACACCGGGGAGCTGTTTTTT. This sequence encodes CASSLAIQNTGELFF.

The chain uses TRBV5-6 and TRBJ2-7; D remains ambiguous. V was trimmed by 4 bases and J by 0 bases, leaving 8 bases between them. Germline V gene sequence: CDR1 SGHDT, CDR2 YYEEEE. The CDR3 is 13 residues long. The CDR3 DNA sequence: TGTGCCAGCAGCCGTGACGGCTCCTACGAGCAGTACTTC. Its translation is CASSRDGSYEQYF.